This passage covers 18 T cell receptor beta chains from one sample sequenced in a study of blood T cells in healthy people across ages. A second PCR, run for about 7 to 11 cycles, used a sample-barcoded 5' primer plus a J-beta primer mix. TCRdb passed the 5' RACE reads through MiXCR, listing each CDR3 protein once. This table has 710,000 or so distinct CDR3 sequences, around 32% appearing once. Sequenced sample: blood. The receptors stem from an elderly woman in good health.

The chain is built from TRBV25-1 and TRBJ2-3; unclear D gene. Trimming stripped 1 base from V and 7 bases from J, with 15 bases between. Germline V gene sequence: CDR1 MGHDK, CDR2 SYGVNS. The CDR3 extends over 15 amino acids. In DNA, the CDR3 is TGTGCCAGCAGTGAATTTCAAGGAGCATCCTATACGCAGTATTTT. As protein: CASSEFQGASYTQYF.

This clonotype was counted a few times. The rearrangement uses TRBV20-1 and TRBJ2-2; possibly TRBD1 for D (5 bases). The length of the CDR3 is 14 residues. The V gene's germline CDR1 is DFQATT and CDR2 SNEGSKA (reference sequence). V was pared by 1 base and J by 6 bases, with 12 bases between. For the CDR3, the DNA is TGCAGTGCTAGAGGGTACCAGGGCGCCGGGGAGCTGTTTTTT. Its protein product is CSARGYQGAGELFF.

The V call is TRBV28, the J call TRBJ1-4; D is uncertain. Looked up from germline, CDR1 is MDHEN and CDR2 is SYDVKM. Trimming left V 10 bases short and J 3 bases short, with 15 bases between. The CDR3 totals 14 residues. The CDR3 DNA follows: TGTGCCACCACGGAAGGGTATTCTAATGAAAAACTGTTTTTT. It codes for CATTEGYSNEKLFF.

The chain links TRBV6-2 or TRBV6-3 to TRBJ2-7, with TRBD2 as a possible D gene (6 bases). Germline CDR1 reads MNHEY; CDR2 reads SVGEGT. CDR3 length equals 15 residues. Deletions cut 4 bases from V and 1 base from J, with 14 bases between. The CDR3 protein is CASSSAGGGSYEQYF. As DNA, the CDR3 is TGTGCCAGCAGTTCCGCTGGAGGAGGGTCCTACGAGCAGTACTTC.

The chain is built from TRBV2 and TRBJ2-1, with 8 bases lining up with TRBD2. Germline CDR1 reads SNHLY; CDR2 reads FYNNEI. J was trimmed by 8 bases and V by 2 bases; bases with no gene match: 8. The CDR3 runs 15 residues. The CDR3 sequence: CASSEPQRESDEQFF. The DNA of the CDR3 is TGTGCCAGCAGTGAACCCCAGCGGGAGAGCGATGAGCAGTTCTTC.

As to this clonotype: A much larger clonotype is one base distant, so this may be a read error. The CDR3 here is CASSLGGEVSNEQYF. The CDR3 DNA sequence: TGTGCCAGCAGCCTAGGGGGGGAGGTGAGCAATGAGCAGTACTTC. The chain carries TRBV11-1 and TRBJ2-1; D is perhaps TRBD2 (7 bases). Near its end, the DNA agrees better with TRBJ2-7, so the J call may be wrong. In germline, CDR1 is SGHAT, CDR2 FQDESV (reference sequence). The CDR3 consists of 15 residues.

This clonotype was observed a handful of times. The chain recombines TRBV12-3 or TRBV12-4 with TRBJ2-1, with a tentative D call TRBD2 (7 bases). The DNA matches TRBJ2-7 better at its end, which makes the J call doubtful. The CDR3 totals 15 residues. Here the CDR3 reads CASSFGGGANNEQYF. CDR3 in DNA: TGTGCCAGCAGTTTCGGAGGGGGGGCAAACAATGAGCAGTACTTC.

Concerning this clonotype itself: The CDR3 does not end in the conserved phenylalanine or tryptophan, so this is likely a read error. CDR3 amino acids: CASSPGTSGGSTDTQYC. CDR3 in DNA: TGTGCCAGCAGCCCCGGGACTAGCGGGGGTAGCACAGACACGCAGTATTGT. This chain connects TRBV7-2 to TRBJ2-3, with TRBD2 matching 14 bases. The CDR3 is 17 residues long. The germline CDR1 and CDR2 sequences are SGHTA and FQGNSA.

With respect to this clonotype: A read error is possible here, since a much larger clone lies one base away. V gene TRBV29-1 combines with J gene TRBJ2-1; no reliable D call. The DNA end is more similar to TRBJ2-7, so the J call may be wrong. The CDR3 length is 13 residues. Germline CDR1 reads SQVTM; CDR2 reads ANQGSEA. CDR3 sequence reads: CSGARSSYNEQYF. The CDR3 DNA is TGCAGCGGGGCTCGGAGCTCCTACAATGAGCAGTACTTC.

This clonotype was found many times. The CDR3 region is CATSTHTGGGANVLTF. CDR3 nucleotides: TGTGCCACCAGCACTCATACAGGTGGGGGGGCCAACGTCCTGACTTTC. The chain employs TRBV15 and TRBJ2-6; D is perhaps TRBD1 (5 bases). Germline values: CDR1 LNHNV, CDR2 YYDKDF (reference sequence). The CDR3 runs to 16 residues. V was pared by 4 bases and J by 4 bases, with 14 bases between.

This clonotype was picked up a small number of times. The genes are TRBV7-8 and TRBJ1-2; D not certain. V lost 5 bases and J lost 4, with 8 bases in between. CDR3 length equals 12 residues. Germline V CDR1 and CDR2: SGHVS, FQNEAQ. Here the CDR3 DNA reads TGTGCCAGCAGCCCAAGGGTCTATGGCTACACCTTC. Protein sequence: CASSPRVYGYTF.

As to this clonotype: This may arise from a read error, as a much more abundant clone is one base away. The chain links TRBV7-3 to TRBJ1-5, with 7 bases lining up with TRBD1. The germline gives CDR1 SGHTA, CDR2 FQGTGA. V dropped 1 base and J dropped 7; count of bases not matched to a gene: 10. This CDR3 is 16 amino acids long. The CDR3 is CASSLRAGGGGQPQHF. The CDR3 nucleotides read TGTGCCAGCAGCTTAAGGGCAGGGGGAGGAGGGCAGCCCCAGCATTTT.

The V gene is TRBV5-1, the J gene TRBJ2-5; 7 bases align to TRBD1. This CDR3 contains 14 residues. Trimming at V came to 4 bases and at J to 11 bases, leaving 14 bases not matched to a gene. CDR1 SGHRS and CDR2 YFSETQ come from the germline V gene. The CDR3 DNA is TGCGCCAGCAGCCGCCGGGACAGTTCCAATGAGCAGTACTTC. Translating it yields CASSRRDSSNEQYF.

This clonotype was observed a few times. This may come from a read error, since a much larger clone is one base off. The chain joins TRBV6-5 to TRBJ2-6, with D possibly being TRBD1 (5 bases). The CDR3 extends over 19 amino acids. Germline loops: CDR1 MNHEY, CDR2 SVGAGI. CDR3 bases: TGTGCCAGCAGTTACAAGCCGACCTCCTATGCCTCTGGGGCCAACGTCCGGACTTTC. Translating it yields CASSYKPTSYASGANVRTF.

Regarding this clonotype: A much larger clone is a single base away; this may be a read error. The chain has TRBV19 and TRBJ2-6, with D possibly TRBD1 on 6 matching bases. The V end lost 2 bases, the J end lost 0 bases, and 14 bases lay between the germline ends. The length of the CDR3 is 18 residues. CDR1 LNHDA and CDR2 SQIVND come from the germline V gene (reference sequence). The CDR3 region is CASSIMAGASSGANVLTF. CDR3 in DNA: TGTGCCAGTAGTATAATGGCAGGGGCTAGCTCTGGGGCCAACGTCCTGACTTTC.

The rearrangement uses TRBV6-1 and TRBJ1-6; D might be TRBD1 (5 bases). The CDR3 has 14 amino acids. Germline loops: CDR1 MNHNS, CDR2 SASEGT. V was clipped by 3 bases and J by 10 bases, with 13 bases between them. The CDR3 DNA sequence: TGTGCCAGCAGTGAGGGGCCGCTCAGCTCACCCCTCCACTTT. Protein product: CASSEGPLSSPLHF.

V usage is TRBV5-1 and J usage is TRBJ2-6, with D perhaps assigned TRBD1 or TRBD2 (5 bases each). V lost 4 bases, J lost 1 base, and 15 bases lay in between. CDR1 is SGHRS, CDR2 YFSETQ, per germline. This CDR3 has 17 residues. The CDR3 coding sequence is TGCGCCAGCAGCACGGGACGGGGTCCTTCTGGGGCCAACGTCCTGACTTTC. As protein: CASSTGRGPSGANVLTF.

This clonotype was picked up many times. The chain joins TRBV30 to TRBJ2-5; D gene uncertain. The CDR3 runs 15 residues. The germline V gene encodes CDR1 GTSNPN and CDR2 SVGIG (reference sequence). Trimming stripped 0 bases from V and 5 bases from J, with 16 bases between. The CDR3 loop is CAWSVGLTSTETQYF. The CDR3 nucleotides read TGTGCCTGGAGTGTCGGGCTAACCTCGACCGAGACCCAGTACTTC.